This TCR beta chain was observed in a study of cytomegalovirus exposure and HLA in healthy donors. The PCR was carried out with 60 Vbeta primers and 13 Jbeta primers. Profiled with immunoSEQ multiplex PCR; TCRdb holds only in-frame clones, not every one. The table records approximately 100,000 clones, 70% to 80% of them present only once. Study findings and constraints: Among the most significant clusters, several appeared linked to common viral pathogens in a later analysis. The listing of 150 to 200 TCR beta chains classed them as cytomegalovirus-associated. Looking again later, the authors saw that most CMV-associated TCR beta chains seemed HLA-restricted.

Worth noting for this clone: Its antigen is unknown.

CDR3 length: 16 residues. CDR1 SGHRS and CDR2 YFSETQ come from the germline V gene. Trimming removed 0 bases at V and 4 bases at J, with 14 bases between. The chain joins TRBV5-1 to TRBJ2-1; tentatively, D is TRBD2 (7 bases). Sequenced material: PBMCs. The receptor's source is a female donor in good health and CMV-seronegative. The CDR3 coding sequence is TGCGCCAGCAGCTTGGGTTCGGCGGGGGCATACAATGAGCAGTTCTTC. Amino acid sequence: CASSLGSAGAYNEQFF. The complete variable domain, with remaining parts taken from reference TRBV5-1 and TRBJ2-1, reads KAGVTQTPRYLIKTRGQQVTLSCSPISGHRSVSWYQQTPGQGLQFLFEYFSETQRNKGNFPGRFSGRQFSNSRSEMNVSTLELGDSALYLCASSLGSAGAYNEQFFGPGTRLTVL.